This T cell receptor (beta chain) is from a study of blood T cell repertoires in COVID-19 (dated by TCRdb to the early 2020s). For the study in its entirety: The collaborator samples originated in the United States, Italy and Spain and spanned the acute and convalescent phases of COVID-19. The dataset comprised deeply sampled blood TCRbeta repertoires from subjects exposed to, actively infected with, or recovered from COVID-19. A freely available public database, intended as a resource for researchers studying the immune response to SARS-CoV-2, is where the repertoires were released. Samples were obtained from the ongoing ImmuneRACE study (first 160 participants) and from 1,200 or so subjects provided by 6 global collaborators. The prospective study material was composed of cDNA or gDNA derived from T cells, B-cell-depleted T cells, or PBMCs. Where HLA class I and class II types were available, the types were taken from metadata supplied by the sample provider, not from assay-based typing. Nearly every sample came with metadata listing a de-identified subject ID, COVID-19 status, age in years and sex.

In the prospective study, participants were about 18 to 89 years old, resided in about two dozen geographic areas of the United States, and were enrolled through a virtual design. Cohort assignment in the prospective study relied on participant-reported clinical history from a screening survey and a study questionnaire. In the prospective study, whole blood, serum and a nasopharyngeal or oropharyngeal swab were collected from each participant by mobile phlebotomists. Participants in the prospective study had the option to provide additional blood draws and questionnaires over a roughly 2-month period. Before DNA extraction, blood samples from the prospective study were shipped at room temperature or frozen. Unmatched junction bases come to 12, with V trimmed by 5 bases and J by 6 bases. The CDR3 covers 16 residues, taking in both the cysteine and the phenylalanine. Only the CDR3 part of the read is kept: 48 bases, read in frame from the first base. Per the germline V gene (reference sequence), SEHNR is the CDR1 and FQNEAQ is the CDR2.

TCRbeta CDR3 regions were amplified from genomic DNA by means of the immunoSEQ Assay, a bias-controlled multiplex PCR. As for the original processing: Within the assay, amplification of reference gene primers was used to estimate how many nucleated cells each sample contained. To quantify the absolute abundance of each unique TCRbeta CDR3 rearrangement, sequence reads were collapsed and filtered. For each sample, productive Simpson clonality was calculated as the square root of Simpson's diversity index across productive rearrangements. TCRdb limited this immuneACCESS table to in-frame rearrangements with V and J called. A share of clones is missing; checked studies link under half to unresolved V genes, and the rest is unexplained. That table furnishes V, J and clone size, whereas the DNA furnished D and trimming. The sample table contains a few hundred thousand clones; only one count was recorded for roughly nine tenths of them. The ten largest clones capture 0.95% to 1.5% of the sample.

Overall study results and their limits: How much clinical and demographic metadata was included differed by source and by participant, and the metadata was provided uncurated.

With regard to this clone: The antigen it recognizes is unknown. No much larger clone exists at a distance of one base, and base qualities are not known.

The clonotype comes from a human donor in a cohort exposed to, infected with or recovered from COVID-19 (not recorded which). The donor label of this sample is uncertain. The chain joins TRBV7-9 to TRBJ2-1; TRBD2 aligns with 8 central bases. Material for sequencing was PBMCs or T cells enriched from blood (not recorded which). The CDR3 here reads CASSRRGGLTGNEQFF. The DNA sequence is TGTGCCAGCAGCCGACGGGGGGGCCTCACCGGCAATGAGCAGTTCTTC.